This T cell receptor (beta chain) was recorded in a study of blood T cell repertoires in COVID-19. The wider study: Sites across the United States, Italy and Spain contributed samples from acute and convalescent COVID-19.

Germline CDR1 and CDR2: LNHDA and SQIVND (reference sequence). This CDR3 contains 16 residues. V was shortened by 6 bases and J by 0 bases, with 12 bases between the two germline ends. How the authors handled the data: Amplification from reference gene primers served as the basis for estimated nucleated cell counts. The assay was immunoSEQ multiplex PCR, and TCRdb's table has in-frame clones only and misses some. The V and J calls and clone size come from that table; D and trimming were worked out from the DNA. The sample lists 36,000 or so clones, approximately 90% occurring once. Sequenced sample: peripheral blood. The chain couples TRBV19 to TRBJ2-6; D not resolved. The clonotype was recovered from a human donor in a cohort sampled during active COVID-19. CDR3 nucleotides: TGTGCCAGTAGCAAGACGGAGTACTCTGGGGCCAACGTCCTGACTTTC. This translates into CASSKTEYSGANVLTF.